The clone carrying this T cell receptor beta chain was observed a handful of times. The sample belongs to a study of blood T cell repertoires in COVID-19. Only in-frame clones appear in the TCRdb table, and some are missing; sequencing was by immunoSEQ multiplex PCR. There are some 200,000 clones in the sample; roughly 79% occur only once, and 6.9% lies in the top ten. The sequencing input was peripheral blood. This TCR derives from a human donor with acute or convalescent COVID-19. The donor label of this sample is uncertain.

CDR3 bases: TGTGCCTGGATAAAGGGACAGGGTACGAATTCCTATAATTCACCCCTCCACTTT. Translated: CAWIKGQGTNSYNSPLHF. J is TRBJ1-6 and V is TRBV30; 9 nucleotides line up with TRBD1. Looked up from germline, CDR1 is GTSNPN and CDR2 is SVGIG (reference sequence). This CDR3 is 18 amino acids long. J gave up 1 base and V 4 bases, and 11 bases lay outside the gene matches.